This T cell receptor (beta chain) comes out of a study of human T cells and chemical hapten exposure. A single record per CDR3 protein comes from TCRdb applying MiXCR to the RACE reads. The table lists approximately 120,000 distinct CDR3 sequences, about a tenth of them singletons. The V end was cut by 4 bases, the J end by 5 bases, with 11 bases between. The length of the CDR3 is 14 residues. Germline loops: CDR1 SNHLY, CDR2 FYNNEI. Points on this clonotype: Antigen: not known.

General observations from the study: The formation of large CDR3 similarity clusters by expanded TCRs significantly exceeded that of controls.

Time point given: patch test 2, 6 weeks after DPC sensitization. Treatment defined: therapeutic diphenylcyclopropenone sensitization with weekly scalp DPC. Blood sampling occurred before each patch-test application. Sequencing started from total RNA isolated from unfractionated whole blood. This sequence was found in a woman in her forties with alopecia areata. Some clones in this sample may be carry-over from other donors' samples. This chain uses TRBV2 with TRBJ2-2, with D perhaps given as TRBD1 or TRBD2 (5 bases each). The source material was whole blood, sampled in connection with sensitization to the hapten diphenylcyclopropenone (DPC). CDR3 DNA: TGTGCCAGCAGTGTGGGGACCGGGACCGGGGAGCTGTTTTTT. It encodes CASSVGTGTGELFF.